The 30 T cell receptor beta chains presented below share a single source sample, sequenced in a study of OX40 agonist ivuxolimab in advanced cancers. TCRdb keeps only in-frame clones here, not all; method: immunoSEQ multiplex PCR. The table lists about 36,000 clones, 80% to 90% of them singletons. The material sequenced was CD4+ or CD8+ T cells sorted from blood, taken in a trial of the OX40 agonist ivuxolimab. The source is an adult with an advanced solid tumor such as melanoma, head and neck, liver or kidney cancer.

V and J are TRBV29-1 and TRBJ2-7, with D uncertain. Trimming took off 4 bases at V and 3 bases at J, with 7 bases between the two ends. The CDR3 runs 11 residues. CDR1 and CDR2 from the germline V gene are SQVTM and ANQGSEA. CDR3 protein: CSVGEVYEQYF. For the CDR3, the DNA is TGCAGCGTTGGCGAGGTCTACGAGCAGTACTTC.

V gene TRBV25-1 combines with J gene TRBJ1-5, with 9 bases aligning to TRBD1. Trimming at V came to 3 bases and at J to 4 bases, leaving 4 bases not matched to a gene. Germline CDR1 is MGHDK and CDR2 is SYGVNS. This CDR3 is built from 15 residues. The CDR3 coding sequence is TGTGCCAGCAGTGACGGACAGGGGCTTAATCAGCCCCAGCATTTT. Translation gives CASSDGQGLNQPQHF.

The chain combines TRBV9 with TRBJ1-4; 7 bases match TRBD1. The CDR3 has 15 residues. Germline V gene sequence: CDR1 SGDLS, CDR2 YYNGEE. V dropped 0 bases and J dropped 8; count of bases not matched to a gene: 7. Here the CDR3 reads CASSVATGWGEKLFF. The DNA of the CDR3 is TGTGCCAGCAGCGTAGCGACAGGGTGGGGCGAAAAACTGTTTTTT.

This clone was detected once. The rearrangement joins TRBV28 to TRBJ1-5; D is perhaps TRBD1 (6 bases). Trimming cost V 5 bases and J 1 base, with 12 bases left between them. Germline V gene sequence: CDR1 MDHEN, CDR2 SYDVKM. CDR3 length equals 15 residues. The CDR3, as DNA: TGTGCCAGCAGTCCTGGGGGGCAGAGCAATCAGCCCCAGCATTTT. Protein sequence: CASSPGGQSNQPQHF.

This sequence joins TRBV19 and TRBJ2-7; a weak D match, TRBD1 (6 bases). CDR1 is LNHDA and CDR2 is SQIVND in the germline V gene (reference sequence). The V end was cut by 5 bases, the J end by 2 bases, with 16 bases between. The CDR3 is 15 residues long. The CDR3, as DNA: TGTGCCAGTAGTCTTCGTACAGGGTCCCCCTACGAGCAGTACTTC. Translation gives CASSLRTGSPYEQYF.

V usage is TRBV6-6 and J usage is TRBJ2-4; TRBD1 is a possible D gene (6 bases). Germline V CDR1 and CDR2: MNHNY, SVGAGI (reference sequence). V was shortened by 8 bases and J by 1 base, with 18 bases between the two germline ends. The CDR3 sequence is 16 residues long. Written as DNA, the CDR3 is TGTGCCAGCCGAAACGAACAGGGTTTGGCCAAAAACATTCAGTACTTC. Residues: CASRNEQGLAKNIQYF.

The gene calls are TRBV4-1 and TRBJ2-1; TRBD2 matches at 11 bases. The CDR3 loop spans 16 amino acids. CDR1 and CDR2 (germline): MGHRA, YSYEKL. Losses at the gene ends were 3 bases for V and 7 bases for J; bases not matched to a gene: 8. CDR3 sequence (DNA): TGCGCCAGCAGCCAGCCCCTAGCGGGGGGAGGTAATGAGCAGTTCTTC. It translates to CASSQPLAGGGNEQFF.

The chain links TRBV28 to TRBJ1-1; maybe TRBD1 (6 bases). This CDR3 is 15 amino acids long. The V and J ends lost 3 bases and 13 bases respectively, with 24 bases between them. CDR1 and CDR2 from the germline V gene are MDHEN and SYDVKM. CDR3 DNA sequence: TGTGCCAGCAGTTTGGGCGGCCAGGGGATTAAGAAGGGTTTCTTT. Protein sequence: CASSLGGQGIKKGFF.

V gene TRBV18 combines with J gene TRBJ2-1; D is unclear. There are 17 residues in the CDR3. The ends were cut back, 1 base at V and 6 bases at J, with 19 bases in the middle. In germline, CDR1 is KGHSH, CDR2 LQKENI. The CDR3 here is CASSPRVGKGYGNEQFF. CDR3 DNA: TGTGCCAGCTCACCACGCGTAGGTAAAGGGTACGGCAATGAGCAGTTCTTC. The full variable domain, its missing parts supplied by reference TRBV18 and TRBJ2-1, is NAGVMQNPRHLVRRRGQEARLRCSPMKGHSHVYWYRQLPEEGLKFMVYLQKENIIDESGMPKERFSAEFPKEGPSILRIQQVVRGDSAAYFCASSPRVGKGYGNEQFFGPGTRLTVL.

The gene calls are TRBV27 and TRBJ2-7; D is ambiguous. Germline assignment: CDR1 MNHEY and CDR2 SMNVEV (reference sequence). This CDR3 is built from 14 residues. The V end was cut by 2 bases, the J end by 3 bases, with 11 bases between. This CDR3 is CASSLSWQNYEQYF. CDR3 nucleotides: TGTGCCAGCAGTTTAAGTTGGCAGAACTACGAGCAGTACTTC.

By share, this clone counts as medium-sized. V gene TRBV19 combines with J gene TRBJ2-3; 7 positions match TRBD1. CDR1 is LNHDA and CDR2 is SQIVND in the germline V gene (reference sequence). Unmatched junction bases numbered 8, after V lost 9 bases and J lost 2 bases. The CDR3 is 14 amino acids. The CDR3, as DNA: TGTGCCAGCTCGACAGGGTACCCCACAGATACGCAGTATTTT. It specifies CASSTGYPTDTQYF.

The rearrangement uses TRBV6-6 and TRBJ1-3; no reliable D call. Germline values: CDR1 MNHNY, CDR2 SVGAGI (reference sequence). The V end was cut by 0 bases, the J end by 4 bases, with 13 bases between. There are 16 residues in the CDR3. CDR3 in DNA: TGTGCCAGCAGTTACTCGATTGTGGAGGCGGGAAACACCATATATTTT. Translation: CASSYSIVEAGNTIYF.

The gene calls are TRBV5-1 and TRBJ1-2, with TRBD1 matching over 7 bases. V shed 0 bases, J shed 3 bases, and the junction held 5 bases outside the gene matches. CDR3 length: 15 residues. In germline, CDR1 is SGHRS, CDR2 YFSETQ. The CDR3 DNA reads TGCGCCAGCAGCTTGGCCGTCGGGACAGACTATGGCTACACCTTC. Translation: CASSLAVGTDYGYTF.

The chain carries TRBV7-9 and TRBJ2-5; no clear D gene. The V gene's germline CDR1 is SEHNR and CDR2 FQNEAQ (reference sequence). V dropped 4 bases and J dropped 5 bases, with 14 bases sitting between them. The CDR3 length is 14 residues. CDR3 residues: CASSSRVGSETQYF. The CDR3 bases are TGTGCCAGCAGCTCCCGGGTGGGGTCGGAGACCCAGTACTTC.

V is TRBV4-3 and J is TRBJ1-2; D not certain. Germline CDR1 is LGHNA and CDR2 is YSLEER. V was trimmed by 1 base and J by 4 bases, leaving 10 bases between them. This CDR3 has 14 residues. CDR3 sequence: CASSQGESSYGYTF. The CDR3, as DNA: TGCGCCAGCAGCCAAGGAGAGAGCTCCTATGGCTACACCTTC.

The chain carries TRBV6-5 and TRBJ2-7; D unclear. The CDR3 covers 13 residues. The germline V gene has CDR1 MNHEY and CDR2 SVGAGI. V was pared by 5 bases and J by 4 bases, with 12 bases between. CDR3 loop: CASSEAPAYEQYF. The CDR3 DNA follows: TGTGCCAGCAGTGAAGCGCCAGCATACGAGCAGTACTTC.

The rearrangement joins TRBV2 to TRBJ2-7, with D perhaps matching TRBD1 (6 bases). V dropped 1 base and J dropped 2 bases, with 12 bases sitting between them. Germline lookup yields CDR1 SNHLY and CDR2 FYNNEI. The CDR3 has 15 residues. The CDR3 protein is CASSEGQGITYEQYF. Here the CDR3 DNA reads TGTGCCAGCAGTGAAGGTCAGGGGATCACCTACGAGCAGTACTTC.

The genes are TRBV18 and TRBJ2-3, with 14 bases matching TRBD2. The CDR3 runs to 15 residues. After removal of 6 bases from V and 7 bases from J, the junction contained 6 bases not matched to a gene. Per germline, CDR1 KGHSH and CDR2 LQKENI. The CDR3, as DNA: TGTGCCAGCTCCCCGACTAGCGGGGGGGCCCATACGCAGTATTTT. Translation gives CASSPTSGGAHTQYF.

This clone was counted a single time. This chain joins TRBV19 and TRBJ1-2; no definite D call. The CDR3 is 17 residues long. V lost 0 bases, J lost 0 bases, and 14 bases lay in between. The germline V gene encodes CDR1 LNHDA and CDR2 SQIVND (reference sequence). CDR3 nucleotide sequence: TGTGCCAGTAGTATAGATCAATGGACTGAAGCTAACTATGGCTACACCTTC. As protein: CASSIDQWTEANYGYTF.

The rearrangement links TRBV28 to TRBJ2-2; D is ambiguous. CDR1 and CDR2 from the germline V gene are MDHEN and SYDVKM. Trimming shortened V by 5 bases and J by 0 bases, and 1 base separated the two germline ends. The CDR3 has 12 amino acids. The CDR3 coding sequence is TGTGCCAGCAGTACGAACACCGGGGAGCTGTTTTTT. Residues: CASSTNTGELFF. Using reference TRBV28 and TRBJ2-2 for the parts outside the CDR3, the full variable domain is DVKVTQSSRYLVKRTGEKVFLECVQDMDHENMFWYRQDPGLGLRLIYFSYDVKMKEKGDIPEGYSVSREKKERFSLILESASTNQTSMYLCASSTNTGELFFGEGSRLTVL.

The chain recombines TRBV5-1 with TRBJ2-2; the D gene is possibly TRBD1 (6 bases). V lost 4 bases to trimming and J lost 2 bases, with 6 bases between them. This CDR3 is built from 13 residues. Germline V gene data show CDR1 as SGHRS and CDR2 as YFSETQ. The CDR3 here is CASSGGNTGELFF. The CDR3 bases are TGCGCCAGCAGCGGGGGCAACACCGGGGAGCTGTTTTTT.

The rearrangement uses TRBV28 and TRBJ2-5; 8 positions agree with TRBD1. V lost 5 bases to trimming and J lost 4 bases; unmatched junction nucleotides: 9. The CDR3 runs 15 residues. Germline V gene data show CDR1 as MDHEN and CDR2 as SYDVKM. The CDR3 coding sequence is TGTGCCAGCAGTCCTGGGCTCAGGGGGCGAGAGACCCAGTACTTC. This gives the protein CASSPGLRGRETQYF.

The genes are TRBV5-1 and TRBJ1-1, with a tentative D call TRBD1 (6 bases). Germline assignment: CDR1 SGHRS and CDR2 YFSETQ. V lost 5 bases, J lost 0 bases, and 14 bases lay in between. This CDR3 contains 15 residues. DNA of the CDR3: TGCGCCAGCAGGGCAGGGGACGTGTTGAACACTGAAGCTTTCTTT. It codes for CASRAGDVLNTEAFF.

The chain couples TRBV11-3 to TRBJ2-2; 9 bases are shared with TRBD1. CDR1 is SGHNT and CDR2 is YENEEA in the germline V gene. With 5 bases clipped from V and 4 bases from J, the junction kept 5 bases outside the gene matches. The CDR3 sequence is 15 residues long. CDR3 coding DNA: TGTGCCAGCAGCGCTGACAGGGGGGCCACCGGGGAGCTGTTTTTT. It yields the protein CASSADRGATGELFF. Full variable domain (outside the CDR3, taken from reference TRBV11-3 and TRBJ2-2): EAGVVQSPRYKIIEKKQPVAFWCNPISGHNTLYWYLQNLGQGPELLIRYENEEAVDDSQLPKDRFSAERLKGVDSTLKIQPAELGDSAVYLCASSADRGATGELFFGEGSRLTVL.

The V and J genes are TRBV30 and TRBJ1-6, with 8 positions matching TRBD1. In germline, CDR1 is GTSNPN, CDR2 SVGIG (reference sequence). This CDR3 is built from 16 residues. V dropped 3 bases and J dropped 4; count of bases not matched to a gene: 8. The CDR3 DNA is TGTGCCTGGAGAGGCAGGGGGCGTGAGTATAATTCACCCCTCCACTTT. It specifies CAWRGRGREYNSPLHF.

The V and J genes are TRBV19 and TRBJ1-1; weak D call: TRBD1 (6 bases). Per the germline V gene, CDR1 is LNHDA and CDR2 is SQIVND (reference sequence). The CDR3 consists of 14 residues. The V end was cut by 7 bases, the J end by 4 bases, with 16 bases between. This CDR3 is CASTPNRDGTEAFF. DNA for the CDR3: TGTGCCAGTACCCCTAACAGGGACGGCACTGAAGCTTTCTTT. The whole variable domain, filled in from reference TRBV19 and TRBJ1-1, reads DGGITQSPKYLFRKEGQNVTLSCEQNLNHDAMYWYRQDPGQGLRLIYYSQIVNDFQKGDIAEGYSVSREKKESFPLTVTSAQKNPTAFYLCASTPNRDGTEAFFGQGTRLTVV.

CDR3 loop: CASSLDLSPLHF. For the CDR3, the DNA is TGTGCCAGCAGCTTAGACCTTTCACCCCTCCACTTT. The chain couples TRBV7-2 to TRBJ1-6, with D hard to call. The germline CDR1 and CDR2 sequences are SGHTA and FQGNSA. V lost 1 base and J lost 9, with 4 bases in between. CDR3 length equals 12 residues.

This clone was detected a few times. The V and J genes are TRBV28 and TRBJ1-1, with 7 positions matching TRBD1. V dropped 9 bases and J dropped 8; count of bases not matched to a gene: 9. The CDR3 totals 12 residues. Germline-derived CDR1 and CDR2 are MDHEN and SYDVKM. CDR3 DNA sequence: TGTGCCAGTACCACAGGGGTAAGGGAAGCTTTCTTT. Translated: CASTTGVREAFF.

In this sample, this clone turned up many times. CDR3 sequence reads: CASKAGGSYGYTF. CDR3 coding DNA: TGTGCCAGCAAGGCAGGGGGATCCTATGGCTACACCTTC. The chain links TRBV6-5 to TRBJ1-2; 7 bases line up with TRBD1. J gave up 4 bases and V 7 bases, and 6 bases lay outside the gene matches. From germline, CDR1 is MNHEY and CDR2 SVGAGI. This CDR3 is built from 13 residues.

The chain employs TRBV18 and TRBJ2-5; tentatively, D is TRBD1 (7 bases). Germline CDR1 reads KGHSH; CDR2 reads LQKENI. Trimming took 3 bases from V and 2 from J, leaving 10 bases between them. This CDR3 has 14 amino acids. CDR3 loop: CASSPAGQQETQYF. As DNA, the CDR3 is TGTGCCAGCTCACCCGCGGGACAGCAAGAGACCCAGTACTTC.